Following are 23 T cell receptor beta chains from one sample sequenced in a study of T-cell memory formation after mild COVID-19. One entry per CDR3 protein results from TCRdb running MiXCR on the 5' RACE reads. In the table there are roughly 450,000 distinct CDR3 sequences, roughly 18% of which are singletons. The specimen was PBMCs or a T cell subset sorted from them (not recorded which). The receptors here all came from a man aged 18 to 29 who had mild COVID-19 (a few samples of this study predate the infection). Cell type and time point are not known.

The chain is built from TRBV10-3 and TRBJ2-4; 8 bases line up with TRBD1. This CDR3 region has 13 residues. The germline CDR1 and CDR2 sequences are ENHRY and SYGVKD. V lost 11 bases and J lost 5; bases outside the gene matches: 8. This CDR3 is CAAKDRVENIQYF. The CDR3, as DNA: TGTGCCGCTAAGGACAGGGTCGAAAACATTCAGTACTTC.

This clonotype was observed a few times. This chain uses TRBV7-9 with TRBJ2-3; 8 bases are a match to TRBD2. V gave up 0 bases and J gave up 2 bases; unmatched junction bases: 4. The CDR3 contains 16 residues. Germline CDR1 and CDR2: SEHNR and FQNEAQ (reference sequence). CDR3 residues: CASSLARAGDTDTQYF. The CDR3, as DNA: TGTGCCAGCAGCTTAGCGCGAGCGGGGGACACAGATACGCAGTATTTT.

This chain links TRBV7-2 with TRBJ1-3; tentative D call: TRBD1 (6 bases). CDR1 is SGHTA and CDR2 is FQGNSA in the germline V gene. This CDR3 spans 17 amino acids. V lost 5 bases to trimming and J lost 0 bases, with 17 bases between them. In DNA, the CDR3 is TGTGCCAGCAGCCATGAGGGGGTAACCAGCTCTGGAAACACCATATATTTT. Translating gives CASSHEGVTSSGNTIYF. Based on the CDR3 plus reference TRBV7-2 and TRBJ1-3, the full variable domain is GAGVSQSPSNKVTEKGKDVELRCDPISGHTALYWYRQSLGQGLEFLIYFQGNSAPDKSGLPSDRFSAERTGGSVSTLTIQRTQQEDSAVYLCASSHEGVTSSGNTIYFGEGSWLTVV.

The chain carries TRBV10-3 and TRBJ2-3; 9 nucleotides match TRBD2. CDR1 and CDR2 from the germline V gene are ENHRY and SYGVKD. The V segment lost 8 bases and the J segment 4 bases; nucleotides outside the gene matches: 4. This CDR3 spans 13 amino acids. CDR3: CAILSGGSDTQYF. The CDR3 DNA follows: TGTGCCATCCTTAGCGGGGGATCAGATACGCAGTATTTT.

The chain uses TRBV5-1 and TRBJ2-3, with D unclear. Trimming left V 0 bases short and J 3 bases short, with 14 bases between. The CDR3 spans 16 residues. CDR1 is SGHRS, CDR2 YFSETQ, per germline. CDR3 DNA: TGCGCCAGCAGCTTGGGACACGGGCAGCAGACAGATACGCAGTATTTT. Its protein is CASSLGHGQQTDTQYF.

In this sample, this clonotype turned up many times. The genes are TRBV7-9 and TRBJ2-2; D remains ambiguous. This CDR3 has 11 residues. V was pared by 3 bases and J by 6 bases, with 2 bases between. Per the germline V gene, CDR1 is SEHNR and CDR2 is FQNEAQ (reference sequence). The CDR3 is CASSLSGELFF. The DNA for the CDR3 is TGTGCCAGCAGCTTGTCCGGGGAGCTGTTTTTT. The whole variable domain, remainder taken from reference TRBV7-9 and TRBJ2-2, is DTGVSQNPRHKITKRGQNVTFRCDPISEHNRLYWYRQTLGQGPEFLTYFQNEAQLEKSRLLSDRFSAERPKGSFSTLEIQRTEQGDSAMYLCASSLSGELFFGEGSRLTVL.

V is TRBV6-1 and J is TRBJ1-5; D is unclear. Trimming took 10 bases from V and 7 from J, leaving 17 bases between them. CDR1 MNHNS and CDR2 SASEGT come from the germline V gene. The CDR3 is made up of 13 amino acids. The CDR3 here is CATGLALSQPQHF. CDR3 nucleotide sequence: TGTGCCACCGGGCTGGCGTTATCGCAGCCCCAGCATTTT.

The CDR3 protein is CASSLLHGVTDTQYF. Here the CDR3 DNA reads TGTGCCAGCAGCTTATTGCATGGAGTCACAGATACGCAGTATTTT. The rearrangement uses TRBV7-9 and TRBJ2-3; D gene ambiguous. The V gene's germline CDR1 is SEHNR and CDR2 FQNEAQ (reference sequence). The V and J ends lost 2 bases and 2 bases respectively, with 11 bases between them. This CDR3 is built from 15 residues.

The chain uses TRBV4-2 and TRBJ2-1; D might be TRBD1 (6 bases). This CDR3 region has 15 residues. Germline assignment: CDR1 LGHNA and CDR2 YNFKEQ. Trimming removed 6 bases at V and 0 bases at J, with 12 bases between. The CDR3: CASRETGSSYNEQFF. CDR3 sequence (DNA): TGTGCCAGCAGGGAAACAGGGAGCTCCTACAATGAGCAGTTCTTC.

The chain recombines TRBV7-2 with TRBJ2-1; D is unclear. Trimming took off 1 base at V and 2 bases at J, with 9 bases between the two ends. The CDR3 is 15 residues long. Germline assignment: CDR1 SGHTA and CDR2 FQGNSA. CDR3 in amino acids: CASSLGPPPYNEQFF. The CDR3 DNA is TGTGCCAGCAGCTTAGGCCCCCCACCCTACAATGAGCAGTTCTTC.

The V and J genes are TRBV4-1 and TRBJ2-7, with TRBD2 matching 10 bases. Trimming removed 3 bases from V and 2 bases from J; junction bases left unmatched: 7. The germline CDR1 and CDR2 sequences are MGHRA and YSYEKL. This CDR3 has 16 amino acids. CDR3 in DNA: TGCGCCAGCAGCCAGACACCGGGACTAGCGACCTACGAGCAGTACTTC. This sequence encodes CASSQTPGLATYEQYF.

The rearrangement links TRBV18 to TRBJ1-3; tentative D call: TRBD1 (5 bases). The germline CDR1 and CDR2 sequences are KGHSH and LQKENI. This CDR3 has 14 residues. V lost 6 bases and J 7 bases, leaving 16 bases between the germline ends. CDR3 sequence reads: CASSPGTVVNTIYF. CDR3 coding DNA: TGTGCCAGCTCTCCCGGGACGGTCGTGAACACCATATATTTT. Full variable domain (outside the CDR3, taken from reference TRBV18 and TRBJ1-3): NAGVMQNPRHLVRRRGQEARLRCSPMKGHSHVYWYRQLPEEGLKFMVYLQKENIIDESGMPKERFSAEFPKEGPSILRIQQVVRGDSAAYFCASSPGTVVNTIYFGEGSWLTVV.

This rearrangement joins TRBV6-5 to TRBJ1-1; D uncertain. The CDR3 runs to 16 residues. Germline values: CDR1 MNHEY, CDR2 SVGAGI. The ends were cut back, 6 bases at V and 9 bases at J, with 26 bases in the middle. The CDR3 protein is CASRTKIHTGTVKAFF. In DNA, the CDR3 is TGTGCCAGCAGGACTAAAATACACACCGGAACTGTCAAAGCTTTCTTT.

V and J are TRBV4-2 and TRBJ2-3, with 7 nucleotides matching TRBD2. Unmatched junction bases numbered 8, after V lost 5 bases and J lost 3 bases. The CDR3 loop spans 15 amino acids. Germline CDR1 LGHNA, CDR2 YNFKEQ. The CDR3 sequence is CASSTLAVRTDTQYF. The CDR3 coding sequence is TGTGCCAGCAGCACCCTAGCGGTCCGGACAGATACGCAGTATTTT.

A single count supports this clonotype. V is TRBV4-1 and J is TRBJ2-7; possible D gene TRBD1, 5 bases. This CDR3 has 16 residues. V lost 1 base and J lost 0, with 13 bases in between. Per the germline V gene, CDR1 is MGHRA and CDR2 is YSYEKL. CDR3 sequence (DNA): TGCGCCAGCAGCCAAGCCGCAGGGTCGAGCTCCTACGAGCAGTACTTC. This sequence encodes CASSQAAGSSSYEQYF.

The chain uses TRBV24-1 and TRBJ2-1; TRBD1 agrees at 8 bases. Germline V gene data show CDR1 as KGHDR and CDR2 as SFDVKD. Unmatched junction bases numbered 3, after V lost 6 bases and J lost 6 bases. This CDR3 comprises 13 residues. CDR3 loop: CATSRGQGNEQFF. The CDR3, as DNA: TGTGCCACCAGTAGAGGACAGGGCAATGAGCAGTTCTTC.

This clonotype was seen only a few times. V usage is TRBV21-1 and J usage is TRBJ1-1. TRBV21-1 is noted as a pseudogene. CDR3 length equals 11 residues. In DNA form, the CDR3 reads TGTGCCAGCAAGATCAACACTGAAGCTTTCTTT. It translates to CASKINTEAFF.

This clonotype appeared a few times. V is TRBV7-2 and J is TRBJ2-7, with a possible D match to TRBD2 (6 bases). V was cut by 1 base and J by 5 bases, with 12 bases left in between. Germline values: CDR1 SGHTA, CDR2 FQGNSA. The CDR3 sequence is 14 residues long. CDR3 DNA sequence: TGTGCCAGCAGCTTAGGTGGAGGGCAAGACGAGCAGTACTTC. This codes for CASSLGGGQDEQYF.

This chain joins TRBV18 and TRBJ1-2; D remains ambiguous. With 3 bases removed from V and 4 bases from J, the gap between germline ends came to 9 bases. The CDR3 totals 13 residues. Germline values: CDR1 KGHSH, CDR2 LQKENI. CDR3 loop: CASSPDGLYGYTF. CDR3 nucleotides: TGTGCCAGCTCACCGGACGGCCTCTATGGCTACACCTTC. Using reference TRBV18 and TRBJ1-2 for the parts outside the CDR3, the full variable domain is NAGVMQNPRHLVRRRGQEARLRCSPMKGHSHVYWYRQLPEEGLKFMVYLQKENIIDESGMPKERFSAEFPKEGPSILRIQQVVRGDSAAYFCASSPDGLYGYTFGSGTRLTVV.

This clonotype was observed at least ten times. V gene TRBV7-2 combines with J gene TRBJ2-7; 9 bases line up with TRBD2. V shed 1 base, J shed 4 bases, and the junction held 5 bases outside the gene matches. Germline lookup yields CDR1 SGHTA and CDR2 FQGNSA. The CDR3 sequence is 15 residues long. As DNA, the CDR3 is TGTGCCAGCAGCTTAGTGGTGACTAGCGGTTACGAGCAGTACTTC. It encodes CASSLVVTSGYEQYF. Supplemented by reference TRBV7-2 and TRBJ2-7, the full variable domain reads GAGVSQSPSNKVTEKGKDVELRCDPISGHTALYWYRQSLGQGLEFLIYFQGNSAPDKSGLPSDRFSAERTGGSVSTLTIQRTQQEDSAVYLCASSLVVTSGYEQYFGPGTRLTVT.

The sample holds a few counts of this clonotype. The chain employs TRBV5-6 and TRBJ2-1; D call uncertain. The germline gives CDR1 SGHDT, CDR2 YYEEEE. With 5 bases removed from V and 0 bases from J, the gap between germline ends came to 12 bases. The CDR3 loop spans 15 amino acids. The CDR3 DNA reads as TGTGCCAGCAGTCTTGACCCGAGCTCCTACAATGAGCAGTTCTTC. The encoded protein is CASSLDPSSYNEQFF.

The chain joins TRBV5-1 to TRBJ1-1; TRBD1 might be the D (5 bases). V was shortened by 4 bases and J by 3 bases, with 10 bases between the two germline ends. CDR3 length: 13 amino acids. CDR1 and CDR2 from the germline V gene are SGHRS and YFSETQ. The CDR3: CASSTREDTEAFF. The CDR3 DNA reads as TGCGCCAGCAGCACCAGGGAGGACACTGAAGCTTTCTTT.

This clonotype was seen at least ten times. The V gene is TRBV12-3 or TRBV12-4, the J gene TRBJ1-5; a possible D gene is TRBD1 (5 bases). V was trimmed by 8 bases and J by 6 bases, leaving 17 bases between them. The CDR3 spans 14 residues. CDR3 sequence reads: CASSPSGRAQPQHF. The DNA of the CDR3 is TGTGCCAGCTCACCATCCGGCAGGGCTCAGCCCCAGCATTTT.